These 27 T cell receptor beta chains share one sample of origin, sequenced in a study of blood T cell repertoires in COVID-19. TCRdb's table, derived via immunoSEQ multiplex PCR, lists solely in-frame clones and lacks some. The sample includes over 200,000 clones, roughly nine tenths of them seen just once. What was sequenced was peripheral blood. The receptors shown here come from a man aged 60-69 years who had recovered from COVID-19.

The rearrangement uses TRBV5-4 and TRBJ2-5, with no clear D. The V end lost 4 bases, the J end lost 4 bases, and 14 bases lay between the germline ends. Germline lookup yields CDR1 SGHNT and CDR2 YYREEE (reference sequence). The CDR3 extends over 14 amino acids. In nucleotides, the CDR3 is TGTGCCAGCAGCCCAGCGCAACGGTCAGAGACCCAGTACTTC. Translation: CASSPAQRSETQYF.

The chain links TRBV18 to TRBJ2-2; TRBD1 agrees at 11 bases. This CDR3 is 18 amino acids long. In germline, CDR1 is KGHSH, CDR2 LQKENI. The ends lost 2 bases at V and 3 bases at J; junction bases unmatched: 8. CDR3 in amino acids: CASSPVDRGRAYTGELFF. The CDR3 nucleotides read TGTGCCAGCTCACCAGTGGACAGGGGGCGAGCTTACACCGGGGAGCTGTTTTTT.

This clone appeared a few times. The rearrangement joins TRBV5-1 to TRBJ1-4; D gene ambiguous. The germline gives CDR1 SGHRS, CDR2 YFSETQ. Trimming took off 2 bases at V and 7 bases at J, with 6 bases between the two ends. The length of the CDR3 is 12 residues. The CDR3 sequence: CASSFSGEKLFF. In DNA, the CDR3 is TGCGCCAGCAGCTTTTCGGGTGAAAAACTGTTTTTT.

The chain has TRBV5-4 and TRBJ2-3; 14 nucleotides align to TRBD2. V trimming: 4 bases; J trimming: 3 bases; junction bases outside the gene matches: 4. The CDR3 is 16 amino acids. Germline V gene sequence: CDR1 SGHNT, CDR2 YYREEE (reference sequence). CDR3 sequence: CASSPGTSGSTDTQYF. The CDR3 DNA reads TGTGCCAGCAGCCCAGGGACTAGCGGGAGTACAGATACGCAGTATTTT.

The chain links TRBV4-2 to TRBJ2-7; 8 bases line up with TRBD1. V shed 3 bases and J 2 bases; nucleotides not matched to a gene: 6. The CDR3 sequence is 15 residues long. Germline V gene lookup returns CDR1 LGHNA and CDR2 YNFKEQ. The CDR3: CASSQPGTGAYEQYF. DNA for the CDR3: TGTGCCAGCAGCCAGCCCGGGACAGGAGCCTACGAGCAGTACTTC.

This chain uses TRBV12-3 or TRBV12-4 with TRBJ1-3; D is possibly TRBD1 (6 bases). V was cut by 2 bases and J by 8 bases, with 10 bases left in between. This CDR3 is built from 13 residues. Here the CDR3 DNA reads TGTGCCAGCAGTTTATCCCAGGGGCACACCATATATTTT. Amino acid sequence: CASSLSQGHTIYF.

The chain has TRBV9 and TRBJ2-3; 7 nucleotides agree with TRBD2. Germline assignment: CDR1 SGDLS and CDR2 YYNGEE. The CDR3 length is 16 residues. Germline trimming cut 3 bases from V and 1 base from J; bases unmatched to any gene: 8. Here the CDR3 reads CASSAVGGRGTDTQYF. The CDR3 bases are TGTGCCAGCAGCGCAGTGGGAGGGAGGGGCACAGATACGCAGTATTTT.

V and J are TRBV9 and TRBJ1-1, with D perhaps matching TRBD1 (5 bases). Deletions cut 4 bases from V and 5 bases from J, with 15 bases between. The CDR3 consists of 14 residues. The germline CDR1 and CDR2 sequences are SGDLS and YYNGEE. The CDR3 sequence is CASSKAGWGTEAFF. In nucleotides, the CDR3 is TGTGCCAGCAGCAAAGCAGGGTGGGGAACTGAAGCTTTCTTT.

This chain connects TRBV7-2 to TRBJ2-3; 11 bases agree with TRBD2. The junction had 9 bases not matched to a gene; V was cut back by 5 bases and J by 2 bases. The CDR3 covers 17 residues. The germline V gene encodes CDR1 SGHTA and CDR2 FQGNSA. The chain's CDR3 is CASSPSGLAGYTDTQYF. The CDR3 nucleotides read TGTGCCAGCAGCCCCTCCGGACTAGCGGGTTACACAGATACGCAGTATTTT. Using reference TRBV7-2 and TRBJ2-3 for the parts outside the CDR3, the full variable domain is GAGVSQSPSNKVTEKGKDVELRCDPISGHTALYWYRQSLGQGLEFLIYFQGNSAPDKSGLPSDRFSAERTGGSVSTLTIQRTQQEDSAVYLCASSPSGLAGYTDTQYFGPGTRLTVL.

V and J are TRBV5-1 and TRBJ2-6, with a weak D call TRBD1 (6 bases). V dropped 4 bases and J dropped 0 bases, with 8 bases sitting between them. The CDR3 contains 15 residues. CDR1 SGHRS and CDR2 YFSETQ come from the germline V gene. CDR3 bases: TGCGCCAGCAGCCCACAGGGCTCTGGGGCCAACGTCCTGACTTTC. As protein: CASSPQGSGANVLTF.

This sequence joins TRBV7-2 and TRBJ2-3; 11 bases line up with TRBD2. Germline CDR1 is SGHTA and CDR2 is FQGNSA. The trim removed 2 bases at V and 0 bases at J, leaving 10 bases unmatched. The CDR3 runs to 19 residues. The CDR3 coding sequence is TGTGCCAGCAGCTTAACTCGCCCCGGGACTAGCGGAAGCACAGATACGCAGTATTTT. As protein: CASSLTRPGTSGSTDTQYF.

The chain combines TRBV12-5 with TRBJ2-7, with 9 nucleotides matching TRBD1. Germline CDR1 and CDR2: LGHNT and FRNRAP. V dropped 7 bases and J dropped 2; count of bases not matched to a gene: 6. CDR3 length: 14 amino acids. The CDR3 nucleotides are TGTGCTAGTGCTCCGACAGGGGGTCCCTACGAGCAGTACTTC. Translating it yields CASAPTGGPYEQYF.

This clone was detected only once. The chain is built from TRBV27 and TRBJ2-7; 11 nucleotides align to TRBD2. The trim removed 7 bases at V and 3 bases at J, leaving 14 bases unmatched. The CDR3 runs 17 residues. The V gene's germline CDR1 is MNHEY and CDR2 SMNVEV (reference sequence). The chain's CDR3 is CASTKTSGTIKHYEQYF. CDR3 bases: TGTGCCAGCACAAAGACTAGCGGGACTATAAAACACTACGAGCAGTACTTC.

The V call is TRBV5-1, the J call TRBJ2-1; TRBD2 is a possible D gene (5 bases). The CDR3 length is 13 residues. From germline, CDR1 is SGHRS and CDR2 YFSETQ. V was clipped by 2 bases and J by 5 bases, with 8 bases between them. The CDR3 DNA reads TGCGCCAGCAGCTTCGGGATGGACAATGAGCAGTTCTTC. Protein sequence: CASSFGMDNEQFF.

The CDR3 reads CASSELKRGYTDTQYF. DNA for the CDR3: TGTGCCAGCAGTGAATTAAAGCGGGGCTACACAGATACGCAGTATTTT. The chain employs TRBV25-1 and TRBJ2-3, with 7 bases identical to TRBD2. V dropped 1 base and J dropped 2; count of bases not matched to a gene: 6. CDR1 and CDR2 (germline): MGHDK, SYGVNS. The CDR3 runs 16 residues.

For the CDR3, the DNA is TGCGCCAGCAGCTTGGGGTTGGGCCTCCAAGAGACCCAGTACTTC. It specifies CASSLGLGLQETQYF. The chain carries TRBV5-1 and TRBJ2-5, with unresolved D. The CDR3 runs 15 residues. CDR1 is SGHRS, CDR2 YFSETQ, per germline. With 0 bases removed from V and 1 base from J, the gap between germline ends came to 10 bases.

The chain has TRBV30 and TRBJ2-2; a possible D gene is TRBD2 (5 bases). Trimming removed 0 bases at V and 1 base at J, with 9 bases between. Per the germline V gene, CDR1 is GTSNPN and CDR2 is SVGIG (reference sequence). The CDR3 sequence is 15 residues long. CDR3 loop: CAWSVRRVNTGELFF. The DNA of the CDR3 is TGTGCCTGGAGTGTACGGCGGGTGAACACCGGGGAGCTGTTTTTT.

This sequence joins TRBV27 and TRBJ2-1; 10 bases line up with TRBD2. The CDR3 loop spans 16 amino acids. From germline, CDR1 is MNHEY and CDR2 SMNVEV (reference sequence). The junction had 4 bases not matched to a gene; V was cut back by 3 bases and J by 2 bases. The CDR3 nucleotides are TGTGCCAGCAGTTTGATCGGGACTAGCGCCTACAATGAGCAGTTCTTC. Amino acids: CASSLIGTSAYNEQFF.

This clone was picked up a small number of times. The chain couples TRBV4-3 to TRBJ2-7; 10 bases agree with TRBD2. With 2 bases clipped from V and 5 bases from J, the junction kept 6 bases outside the gene matches. Germline values: CDR1 LGHNA, CDR2 YSLEER. This CDR3 spans 15 amino acids. CDR3 region: CASSQLTAGGNEQYF. DNA for the CDR3: TGCGCCAGCAGCCAACTCACAGCGGGAGGGAACGAGCAGTACTTC.

V is TRBV30 and J is TRBJ1-4; D is possibly TRBD1 (5 bases). V dropped 1 base and J dropped 13 bases, with 16 bases sitting between them. Germline values: CDR1 GTSNPN, CDR2 SVGIG (reference sequence). This CDR3 comprises 13 residues. DNA for the CDR3: TGTGCCTGGAGTGGGGGGGGAGGCGGCGGACTGTTTTTT. Its translation: CAWSGGGGGGLFF.

The count of this clone is one. V gene TRBV14 combines with J gene TRBJ1-2; D perhaps matches TRBD1 (5 bases). This CDR3 is 14 amino acids long. Germline V gene lookup returns CDR1 SGHDN and CDR2 FVKESK. V was pared by 3 bases and J by 4 bases, with 12 bases between. CDR3 sequence (DNA): TGTGCCAGCAGCCAGCAGGGTGGGCTCTATGGCTACACCTTC. This sequence encodes CASSQQGGLYGYTF.

The chain links TRBV7-9 to TRBJ1-2, with TRBD1 matching 7 bases. Germline V CDR1 and CDR2: SEHNR, FQNEAQ (reference sequence). The CDR3 has 14 residues. Unmatched junction bases numbered 6, after V lost 5 bases and J lost 3 bases. The CDR3 protein is CASSLTGSHYGYTF. In nucleotides, the CDR3 is TGTGCCAGCAGCCTGACAGGGTCTCACTATGGCTACACCTTC.

The chain carries TRBV7-9 and TRBJ1-2, with 9 positions matching TRBD1. The CDR3 spans 14 residues. Per the germline V gene, CDR1 is SEHNR and CDR2 is FQNEAQ (reference sequence). The V and J ends lost 5 bases and 4 bases, in that order; junction bases with no gene match: 5. CDR3 in amino acids: CASSQGGQGYGYTF. The CDR3 DNA sequence: TGTGCCAGCAGCCAAGGGGGACAGGGCTATGGCTACACCTTC.

The J gene is TRBJ1-5, the V gene TRBV15; 8 bases are a match to TRBD1. This CDR3 has 16 amino acids. Looked up from germline, CDR1 is LNHNV and CDR2 is YYDKDF (reference sequence). Losses at the gene ends were 0 bases for V and 7 bases for J; bases not matched to a gene: 8. CDR3: CATSRDHGQGTQPQHF. As DNA, the CDR3 is TGTGCCACCAGCAGAGATCACGGACAGGGAACCCAGCCCCAGCATTTT.

This clone has a single count. V is TRBV20-1 and J is TRBJ2-3, with D unclear. Deletions cut 3 bases from V and 4 bases from J, with 5 bases between. This CDR3 is built from 11 residues. Per germline, CDR1 DFQATT and CDR2 SNEGSKA (reference sequence). CDR3: CSASYADTQYF. Written as DNA, the CDR3 is TGCAGTGCTAGTTATGCAGATACGCAGTATTTT.

Here the CDR3 reads CASSYDRGLNTEAFF. The CDR3 bases are TGTGCCAGCAGCTACGACAGGGGTTTAAACACTGAAGCTTTCTTT. V usage is TRBV5-6 and J usage is TRBJ1-1, with 8 bases aligning to TRBD1. The CDR3 is made up of 15 amino acids. The germline V gene has CDR1 SGHDT and CDR2 YYEEEE. V trimming: 3 bases; J trimming: 2 bases; junction bases outside the gene matches: 6.

This chain links TRBV11-3 with TRBJ1-1; D may be TRBD1 (5 bases). Per germline, CDR1 SGHNT and CDR2 YENEEA. The CDR3 spans 13 residues. Trimming stripped 0 bases from V and 8 bases from J, with 10 bases between. The CDR3, as DNA: TGTGCCAGCAGCTTAGATCGGGCAGGGGAAGCTTTCTTT. Translation gives CASSLDRAGEAFF. The full variable domain, its missing parts supplied by reference TRBV11-3 and TRBJ1-1, is EAGVVQSPRYKIIEKKQPVAFWCNPISGHNTLYWYLQNLGQGPELLIRYENEEAVDDSQLPKDRFSAERLKGVDSTLKIQPAELGDSAVYLCASSLDRAGEAFFGQGTRLTVV.